The source of this TCR beta chain is a study of T cell responses to AZD1222 COVID-19 vaccine. In germline, CDR1 is SGHAT, CDR2 FQDESV (reference sequence). This CDR3 spans 14 amino acids. J was trimmed by 2 bases and V by 3 bases; bases with no gene match: 4. Regarding the study as a whole: There were mostly white British donors and more females than males, and clonal diversity was possibly underestimated. Baseline seropositives among AZD1222 recipients totaled only 5 to 7. Researchers report vaccine-associated CD4 TCRs spanning spike, with dominance at 160-218 and 743-854.

Comments on this clone: Its antigen is undetermined.

Produced via immunoSEQ multiplex PCR; TCRdb's table is partial and in-frame only. This table holds approximately 64,000 clones, 80% to 85% found once. This TCR was sampled from an adult in good health. The chain carries TRBV11-1 and TRBJ2-7; 7 bases fit TRBD2. Sequenced material: peripheral blood, taken on day 0 of AZD1222 vaccination. In DNA form, the CDR3 reads TGTGCCAGCAGCTTGGTCGGACTAGCCTACGAGCAGTACTTC. Encoded protein: CASSLVGLAYEQYF.